This TCR beta chain was documented in a study of CD8+CD57+ T cells in acquired aplastic anemia. As for the study in general: Sorting CD4+ and CD8+ cells gave DNA averaging approximately 3 ug.

The V gene's germline CDR1 is SNHLY and CDR2 FYNNEI. Trimming shortened V by 6 bases and J by 4 bases, and 7 bases separated the two germline ends. This CDR3 comprises 11 residues. CDR3 and TCR beta VDJ profiling relied on genomic DNA as the template. One entry per CDR3 protein results from TCRdb running MiXCR on the reads. In the table there are a few hundred thousand distinct CDR3 sequences, 25% to 40% of which are singletons. Whoever was chosen for sequencing had shown CD8+CD57+ cell expansion by flow cytometry. Every patient presented with severe acquired aplastic anemia. The V call is TRBV2, the J call TRBJ2-7; D gene ambiguous. The specimen sequenced was sorted CD4+, CD8+, or CD8+CD57+ T cells (not recorded which) from PBMCs. The sequence derives from a human donor with aplastic anemia. CDR3 protein: CASRGGYEQYF. In DNA, the CDR3 is TGTGCCAGCAGAGGTGGTTACGAGCAGTACTTC.